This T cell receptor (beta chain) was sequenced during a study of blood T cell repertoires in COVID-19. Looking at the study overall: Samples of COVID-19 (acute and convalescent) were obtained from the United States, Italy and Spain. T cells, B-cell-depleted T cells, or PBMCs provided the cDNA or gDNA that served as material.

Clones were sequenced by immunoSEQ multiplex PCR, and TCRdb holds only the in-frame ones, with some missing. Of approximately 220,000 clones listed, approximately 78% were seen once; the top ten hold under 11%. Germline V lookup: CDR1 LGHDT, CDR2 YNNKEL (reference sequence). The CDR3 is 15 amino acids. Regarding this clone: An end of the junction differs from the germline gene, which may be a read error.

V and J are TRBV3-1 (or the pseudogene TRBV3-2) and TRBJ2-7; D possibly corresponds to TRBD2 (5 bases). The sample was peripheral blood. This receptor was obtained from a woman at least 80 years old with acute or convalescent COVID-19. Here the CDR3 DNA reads TGTGCCAGCAGCCAGCCCGGGAAACCCTCCAACGAGCAGTACTTC. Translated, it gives CASSQPGKPSNEQYF.